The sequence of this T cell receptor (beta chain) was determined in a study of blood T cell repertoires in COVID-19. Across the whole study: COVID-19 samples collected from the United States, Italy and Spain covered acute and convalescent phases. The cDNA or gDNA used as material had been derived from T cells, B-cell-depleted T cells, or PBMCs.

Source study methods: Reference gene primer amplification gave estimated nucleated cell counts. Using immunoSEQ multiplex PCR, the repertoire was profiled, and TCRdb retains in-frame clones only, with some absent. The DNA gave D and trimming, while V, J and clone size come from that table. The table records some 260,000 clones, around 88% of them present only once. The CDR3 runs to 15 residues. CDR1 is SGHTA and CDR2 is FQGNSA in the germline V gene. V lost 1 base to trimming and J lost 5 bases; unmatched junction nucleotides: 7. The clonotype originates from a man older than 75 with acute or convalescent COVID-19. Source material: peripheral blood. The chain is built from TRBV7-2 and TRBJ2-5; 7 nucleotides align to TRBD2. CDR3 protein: CASSLGAGRAETQYF. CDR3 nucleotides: TGTGCCAGCAGCTTAGGGGCAGGGAGGGCGGAGACCCAGTACTTC.